This T cell receptor beta chain derives from a study of cytomegalovirus exposure and HLA in healthy donors. Study in general: Earlier results showed approximately 110 million unique TCR beta sequences derived from some 190 million T cells.

Amplification used 60 Vbeta primers and 13 Jbeta primers. TCRdb's copy holds only in-frame clones and misses some; the assay was immunoSEQ multiplex PCR. The table lists about 190,000 clones, 65% to 85% of them singletons, with 3.5% to 4% in the top ten. With 6 bases clipped from V and 1 base from J, the junction kept 14 bases outside the gene matches. The germline V gene has CDR1 PRHDT and CDR2 FYEKMQ (reference sequence). The CDR3 consists of 17 residues. The J gene is TRBJ2-7, the V gene TRBV13; the match to TRBD2 covers 8 bases. This sequence was found in a man in his fifties in good health and CMV-seronegative. The sample comprised PBMCs. Written as DNA, the CDR3 is TGTGCCAGCAGTTTTTACATCCGTCAGCGGGGGTCCTACGAGCAGTACTTC. Its translation is CASSFYIRQRGSYEQYF.